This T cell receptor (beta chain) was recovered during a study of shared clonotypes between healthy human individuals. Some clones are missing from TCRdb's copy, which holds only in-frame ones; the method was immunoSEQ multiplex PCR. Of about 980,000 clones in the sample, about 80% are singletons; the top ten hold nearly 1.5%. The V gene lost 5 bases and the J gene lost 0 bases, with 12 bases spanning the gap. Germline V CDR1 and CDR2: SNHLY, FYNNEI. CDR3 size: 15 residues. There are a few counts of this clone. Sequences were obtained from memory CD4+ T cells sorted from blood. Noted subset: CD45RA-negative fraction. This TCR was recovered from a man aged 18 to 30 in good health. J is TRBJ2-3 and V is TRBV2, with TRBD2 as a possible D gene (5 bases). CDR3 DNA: TGTGCCAGCAGTAGACTAATCCCTAGCACAGATACGCAGTATTTT. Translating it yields CASSRLIPSTDTQYF. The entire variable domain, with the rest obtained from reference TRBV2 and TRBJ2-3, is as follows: EPEVTQTPSHQVTQMGQEVILRCVPISNHLYFYWYRQILGQKVEFLVSFYNNEISEKSEIFDDQFSVERPDGSNFTLKIRSTKLEDSAMYFCASSRLIPSTDTQYFGPGTRLTVL.